This T cell receptor (beta chain) was captured by sequencing in a study of vaccination and CD4 T cells after COVID-19. Study context: Across the group, participants received two doses of either BNT162b2 or mRNA-1273 vaccine. The authors exposed cells to overlapping spike peptides derived from SARS-CoV-2, HCoV-NL63, HCoV-OC43 and HCoV-229E. Post-COVID draws followed diagnosis by a median around 100 days (range 35 to 161).

CDR3 size: 14 residues. Germline-derived CDR1 and CDR2 are MNHEY and SVGAGI. With 2 bases removed from V and 2 bases from J, the gap between germline ends came to 9 bases. Treatment meaning: roughly 10-day PBMC culture with coronavirus spike peptide pools or control peptides (ViraFEST assay). After being plated at 1.5 million to 2 million per well, PBMCs were cultured with approximately 9.4 IU/ml IL-2 and 10 ug/ml peptide pools. This clonotype has a handful of counts. Its cognate antigen is unknown. Sequencing of the DNA from cultured CD4+ T cells was carried out with the Oncomine TCR Beta short-read assay. TCRdb re-derived calls from the PCR reads in MiXCR, one entry per CDR3 protein. The data contain about 14,000 distinct CDR3 sequences, around 60% of them seen just once; the ten biggest clones take up roughly a fifth.

The sample consisted of CD4+ T cells from blood, cultured in vitro. This TCR was recovered from a human donor who had recovered from COVID-19. The rearrangement links TRBV6-5 to TRBJ1-1, with a tentative D call TRBD1 (5 bases). CDR3 coding DNA: TGTGCCAGCAGTTACGAGACAGTTAACACTGAAGCTTTCTTT. It encodes CASSYETVNTEAFF.